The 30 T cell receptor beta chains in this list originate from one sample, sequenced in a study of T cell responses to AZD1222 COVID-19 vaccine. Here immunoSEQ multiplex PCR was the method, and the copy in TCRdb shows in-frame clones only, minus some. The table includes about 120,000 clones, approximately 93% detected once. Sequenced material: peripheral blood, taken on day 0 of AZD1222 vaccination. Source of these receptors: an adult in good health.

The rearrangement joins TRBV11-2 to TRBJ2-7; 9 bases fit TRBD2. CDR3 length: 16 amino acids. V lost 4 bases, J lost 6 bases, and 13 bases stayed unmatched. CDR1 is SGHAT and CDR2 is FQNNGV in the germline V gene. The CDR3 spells CASSSPLAGVAGEQYF. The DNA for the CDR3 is TGTGCCAGCAGCTCGCCTTTAGCGGGAGTGGCGGGCGAGCAGTACTTC.

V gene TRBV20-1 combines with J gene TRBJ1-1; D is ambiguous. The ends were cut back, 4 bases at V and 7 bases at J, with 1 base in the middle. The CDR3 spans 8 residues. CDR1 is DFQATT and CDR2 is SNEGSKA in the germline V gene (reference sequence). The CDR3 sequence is CSANEAFF. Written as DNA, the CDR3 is TGCAGTGCTAATGAAGCTTTCTTT.

In DNA, the CDR3 is TGTGCCAGCAGCTTAGGGGCAGGGTCGGGGGAAGCTTTCTTT. This encodes CASSLGAGSGEAFF. The chain combines TRBV13 with TRBJ1-1, with D maybe TRBD1 (5 bases). The CDR3 has 14 residues. V was shortened by 0 bases and J by 8 bases, with 13 bases between the two germline ends. Germline V gene sequence: CDR1 PRHDT, CDR2 FYEKMQ (reference sequence).

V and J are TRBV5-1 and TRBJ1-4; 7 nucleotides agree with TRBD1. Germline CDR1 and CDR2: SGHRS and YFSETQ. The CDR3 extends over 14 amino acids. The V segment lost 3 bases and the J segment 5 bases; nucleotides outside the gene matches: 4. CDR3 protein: CASSYQGGNEKLFF. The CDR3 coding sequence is TGCGCCAGCAGCTACCAGGGGGGAAATGAAAAACTGTTTTTT.

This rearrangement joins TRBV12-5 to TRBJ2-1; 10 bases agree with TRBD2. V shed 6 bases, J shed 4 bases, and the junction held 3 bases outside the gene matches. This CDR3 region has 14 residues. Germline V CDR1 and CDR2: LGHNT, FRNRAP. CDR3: CASGWTSGYNEQFF. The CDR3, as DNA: TGTGCTAGTGGATGGACTAGCGGTTACAATGAGCAGTTCTTC.

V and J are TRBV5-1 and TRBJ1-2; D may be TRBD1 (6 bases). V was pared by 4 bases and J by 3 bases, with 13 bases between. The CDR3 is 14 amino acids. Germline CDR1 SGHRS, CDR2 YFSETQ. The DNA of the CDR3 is TGCGCCAGCAGCCCAAACAGGGAGGACTATGGCTACACCTTC. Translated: CASSPNREDYGYTF. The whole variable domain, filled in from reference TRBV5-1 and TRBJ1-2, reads KAGVTQTPRYLIKTRGQQVTLSCSPISGHRSVSWYQQTPGQGLQFLFEYFSETQRNKGNFPGRFSGRQFSNSRSEMNVSTLELGDSALYLCASSPNREDYGYTFGSGTRLTVV.

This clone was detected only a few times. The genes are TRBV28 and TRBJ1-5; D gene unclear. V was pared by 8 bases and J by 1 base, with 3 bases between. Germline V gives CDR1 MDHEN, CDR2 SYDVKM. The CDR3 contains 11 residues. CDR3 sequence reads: CASGSNQPQHF. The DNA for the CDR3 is TGTGCCAGCGGAAGCAATCAGCCCCAGCATTTT.

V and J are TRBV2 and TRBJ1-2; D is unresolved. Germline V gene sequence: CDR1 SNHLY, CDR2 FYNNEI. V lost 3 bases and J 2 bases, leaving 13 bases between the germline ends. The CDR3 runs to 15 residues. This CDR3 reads CASSDSVRPNYGYTF. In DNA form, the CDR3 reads TGTGCCAGCAGTGATAGCGTCAGGCCAAACTATGGCTACACCTTC.

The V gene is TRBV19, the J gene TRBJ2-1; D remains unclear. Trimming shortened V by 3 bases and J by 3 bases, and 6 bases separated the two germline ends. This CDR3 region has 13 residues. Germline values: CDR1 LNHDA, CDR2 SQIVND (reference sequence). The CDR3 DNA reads TGTGCCAGTAGTATGGGAAGCTACAATGAGCAGTTCTTC. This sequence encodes CASSMGSYNEQFF.

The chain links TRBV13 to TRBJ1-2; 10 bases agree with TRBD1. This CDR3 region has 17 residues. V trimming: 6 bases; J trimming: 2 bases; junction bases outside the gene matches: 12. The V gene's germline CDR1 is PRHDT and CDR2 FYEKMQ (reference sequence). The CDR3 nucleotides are TGTGCCAGCAGATTGGGGACAGGGGTCCTTACCAACTATGGCTACACCTTC. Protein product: CASRLGTGVLTNYGYTF.

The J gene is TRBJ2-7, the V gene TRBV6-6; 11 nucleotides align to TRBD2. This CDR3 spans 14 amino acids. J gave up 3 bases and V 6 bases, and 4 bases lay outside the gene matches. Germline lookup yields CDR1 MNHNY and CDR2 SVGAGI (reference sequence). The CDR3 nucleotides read TGTGCCAGCAGCTCAGGGACTAGCGGCTACGAGCAGTACTTC. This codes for CASSSGTSGYEQYF.

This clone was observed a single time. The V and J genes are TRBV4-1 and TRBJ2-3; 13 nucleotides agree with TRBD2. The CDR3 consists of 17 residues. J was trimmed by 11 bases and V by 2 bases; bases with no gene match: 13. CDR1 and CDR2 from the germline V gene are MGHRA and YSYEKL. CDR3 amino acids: CASSQKEGGLAGLGQYF. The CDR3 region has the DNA TGCGCCAGCAGCCAAAAAGAGGGGGGACTAGCGGGATTGGGGCAGTATTTT.

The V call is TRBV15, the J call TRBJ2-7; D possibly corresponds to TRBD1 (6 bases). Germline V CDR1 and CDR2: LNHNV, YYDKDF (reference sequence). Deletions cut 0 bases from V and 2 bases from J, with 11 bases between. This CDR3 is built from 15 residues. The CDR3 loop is CATSRDVGATYEQYF. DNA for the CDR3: TGTGCCACCAGCAGAGATGTGGGGGCAACCTACGAGCAGTACTTC. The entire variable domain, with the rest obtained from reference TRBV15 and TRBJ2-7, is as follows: DAMVIQNPRYQVTQFGKPVTLSCSQTLNHNVMYWYQQKSSQAPKLLFHYYDKDFNNEADTPDNFQSRRPNTSFCFLDIRSPGLGDTAMYLCATSRDVGATYEQYFGPGTRLTVT.

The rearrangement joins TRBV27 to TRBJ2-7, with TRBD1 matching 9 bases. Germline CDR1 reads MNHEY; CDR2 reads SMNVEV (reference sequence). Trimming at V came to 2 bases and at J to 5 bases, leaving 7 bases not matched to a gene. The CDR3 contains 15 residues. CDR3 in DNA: TGTGCCAGCAGTTTAGAGGGACAGGGAGGGAACGAGCAGTACTTC. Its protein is CASSLEGQGGNEQYF.

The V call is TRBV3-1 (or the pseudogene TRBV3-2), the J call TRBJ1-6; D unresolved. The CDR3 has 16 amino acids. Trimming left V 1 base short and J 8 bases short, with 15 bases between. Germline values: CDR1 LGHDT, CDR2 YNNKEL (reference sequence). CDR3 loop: CASSQVIGEPDSPLHF. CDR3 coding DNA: TGTGCCAGCAGCCAAGTTATAGGAGAACCCGATTCACCCCTCCACTTT.

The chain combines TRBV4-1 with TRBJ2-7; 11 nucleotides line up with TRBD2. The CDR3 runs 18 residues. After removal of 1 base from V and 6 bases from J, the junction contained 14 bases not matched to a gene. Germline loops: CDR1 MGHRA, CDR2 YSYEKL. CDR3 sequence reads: CASSQGPLLAGGRLEQYF. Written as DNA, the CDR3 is TGCGCCAGCAGCCAAGGCCCCCTCCTAGCGGGAGGTCGGCTCGAGCAGTACTTC.

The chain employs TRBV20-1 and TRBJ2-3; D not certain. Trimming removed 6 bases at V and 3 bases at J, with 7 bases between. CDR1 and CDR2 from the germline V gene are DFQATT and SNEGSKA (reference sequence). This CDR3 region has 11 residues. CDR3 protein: CSAERTDTQYF. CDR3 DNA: TGCAGTGCGGAGAGGACAGATACGCAGTATTTT.

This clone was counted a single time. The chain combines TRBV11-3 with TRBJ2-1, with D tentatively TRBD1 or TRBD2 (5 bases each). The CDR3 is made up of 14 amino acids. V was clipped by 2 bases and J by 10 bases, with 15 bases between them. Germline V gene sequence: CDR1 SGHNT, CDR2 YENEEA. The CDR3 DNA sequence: TGTGCCAGCAGCTTACTACGGGACGGGTCGGAGCAGTTCTTC. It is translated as CASSLLRDGSEQFF. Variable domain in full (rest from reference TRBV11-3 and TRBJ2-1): EAGVVQSPRYKIIEKKQPVAFWCNPISGHNTLYWYLQNLGQGPELLIRYENEEAVDDSQLPKDRFSAERLKGVDSTLKIQPAELGDSAVYLCASSLLRDGSEQFFGPGTRLTVL.

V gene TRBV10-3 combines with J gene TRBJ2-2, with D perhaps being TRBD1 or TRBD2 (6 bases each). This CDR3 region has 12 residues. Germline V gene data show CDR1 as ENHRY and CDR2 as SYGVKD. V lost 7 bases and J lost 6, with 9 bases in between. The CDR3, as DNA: TGTGCCATCACCGGGGGCTCCGGGGAGCTGTTTTTT. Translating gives CAITGGSGELFF.

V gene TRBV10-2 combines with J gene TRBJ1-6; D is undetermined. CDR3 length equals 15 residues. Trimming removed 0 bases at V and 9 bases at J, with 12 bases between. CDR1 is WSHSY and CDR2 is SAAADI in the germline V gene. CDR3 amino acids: CASSESRPDGSPLHF. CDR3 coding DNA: TGCGCCAGCAGTGAGTCGCGTCCCGACGGTTCACCCCTCCACTTT.

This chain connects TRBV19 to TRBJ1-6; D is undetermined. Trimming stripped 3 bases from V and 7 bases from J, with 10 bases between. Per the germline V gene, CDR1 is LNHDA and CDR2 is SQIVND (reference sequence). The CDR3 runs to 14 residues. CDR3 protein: CASSIWGENSPLHF. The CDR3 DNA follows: TGTGCCAGTAGTATCTGGGGTGAGAATTCACCCCTCCACTTT.

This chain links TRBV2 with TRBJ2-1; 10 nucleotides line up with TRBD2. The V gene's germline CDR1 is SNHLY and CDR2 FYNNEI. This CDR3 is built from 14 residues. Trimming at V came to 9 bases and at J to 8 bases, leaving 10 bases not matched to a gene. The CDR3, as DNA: TGTGCCAGTGATTGGGCTAGCGGGAGCTATGAGCAGTTCTTC. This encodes CASDWASGSYEQFF.

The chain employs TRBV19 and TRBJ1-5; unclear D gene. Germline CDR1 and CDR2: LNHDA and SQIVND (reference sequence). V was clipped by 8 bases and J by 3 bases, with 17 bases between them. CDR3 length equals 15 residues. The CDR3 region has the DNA TGTGCCAGTGACTCAGCAGGACGCCACAATCAGCCCCAGCATTTT. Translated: CASDSAGRHNQPQHF.

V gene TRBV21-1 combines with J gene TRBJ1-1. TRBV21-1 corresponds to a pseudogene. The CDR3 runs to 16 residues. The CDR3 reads CASSKEEDREDTEAFF. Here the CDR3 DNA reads TGTGCCAGCAGCAAAGAGGAGGATCGGGAGGACACTGAAGCTTTCTTT.

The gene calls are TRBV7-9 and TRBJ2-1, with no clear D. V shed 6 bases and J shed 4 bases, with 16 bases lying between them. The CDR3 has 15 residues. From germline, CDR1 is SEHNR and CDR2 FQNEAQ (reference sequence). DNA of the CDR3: TGTGCCAGCAGACAAGATACGAATATTTACAATGAGCAGTTCTTC. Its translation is CASRQDTNIYNEQFF.

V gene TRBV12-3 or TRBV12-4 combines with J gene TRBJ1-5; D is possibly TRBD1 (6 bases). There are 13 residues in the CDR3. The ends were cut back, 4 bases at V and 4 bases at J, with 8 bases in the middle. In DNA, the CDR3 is TGTGCCAGCAGTTGGACAGCAAATCAGCCCCAGCATTTT. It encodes CASSWTANQPQHF.

The CDR3 region has the DNA TGTGCCAGCAGTGTTCCCGAACAGGGGTTCGATCAGCCCCAGCATTTT. Encoded protein: CASSVPEQGFDQPQHF. The chain employs TRBV27 and TRBJ1-5; 7 nucleotides line up with TRBD1. With 5 bases clipped from V and 5 bases from J, the junction kept 12 bases outside the gene matches. The CDR3 totals 16 residues. The germline V gene has CDR1 MNHEY and CDR2 SMNVEV (reference sequence).

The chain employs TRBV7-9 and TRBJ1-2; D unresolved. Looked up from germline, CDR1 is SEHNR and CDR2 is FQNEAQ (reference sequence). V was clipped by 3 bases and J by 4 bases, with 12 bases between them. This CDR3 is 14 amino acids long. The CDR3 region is CASSFVSGAYGYTF. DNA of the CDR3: TGTGCCAGCAGCTTTGTCTCTGGAGCCTATGGCTACACCTTC.

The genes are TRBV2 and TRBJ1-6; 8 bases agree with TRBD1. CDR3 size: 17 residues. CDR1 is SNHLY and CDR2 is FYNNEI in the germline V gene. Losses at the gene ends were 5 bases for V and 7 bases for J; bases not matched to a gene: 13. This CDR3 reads CASSPPGTGGKNSPLHF. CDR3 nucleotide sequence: TGTGCCAGCAGTCCCCCCGGAACAGGGGGTAAGAATTCACCCCTCCACTTT.

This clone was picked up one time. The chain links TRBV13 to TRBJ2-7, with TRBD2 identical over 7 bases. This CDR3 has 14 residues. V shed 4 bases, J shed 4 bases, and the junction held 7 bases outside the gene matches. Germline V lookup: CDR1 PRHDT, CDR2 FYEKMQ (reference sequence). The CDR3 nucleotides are TGTGCCAGCAGCTCGGGACTATCCTTTTACGAGCAGTACTTC. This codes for CASSSGLSFYEQYF.